This T cell receptor (beta chain) was recorded in a study of blood T cell repertoires in COVID-19. The V and J ends lost 7 bases and 8 bases, in that order; junction bases with no gene match: 13. Germline-derived CDR1 and CDR2 are KGHDR and SFDVKD. This CDR3 contains 16 residues. For recovered donors of Cohort 3, there were two negative PCRs, clearance, or symptom resolution. Measured with immunoSEQ multiplex PCR; TCRdb has only the in-frame clones, and not every one. The table includes hundreds of thousands of clones, around 86% detected once. The sequence was collected from a man aged 30-40 years who had recovered from COVID-19. V and J are TRBV24-1 and TRBJ2-1; 10 positions agree with TRBD2. The sample was PBMCs or T cells enriched from blood (not recorded which). CDR3 amino acids: CATSPKLSGGAHEQFF. The CDR3 coding sequence is TGTGCCACCAGCCCAAAACTCAGCGGGGGGGCCCATGAGCAGTTCTTC.